Below, 22 T cell receptor beta chains from the same sample are listed, as sequenced in a study of shared clonotypes between healthy human individuals. Using immunoSEQ multiplex PCR, the repertoire was profiled, and TCRdb retains in-frame clones only, with some absent. Among more than 400,000 clones listed, about 84% were seen once. Source material: PBMCs. The receptors derive from a woman aged 40-49 years in good health. Some clones in this sample may be carry-over from other donors' samples.

This sequence joins TRBV7-9 and TRBJ1-1; no clear D gene. Germline V gene lookup returns CDR1 SEHNR and CDR2 FQNEAQ (reference sequence). V dropped 7 bases and J dropped 1 base, with 10 bases sitting between them. CDR3 length: 13 amino acids. In DNA, the CDR3 is TGTGCCAGCAAGAAGGGATCGAACACTGAAGCTTTCTTT. Its protein is CASKKGSNTEAFF.

The sample holds a few counts of this clone. This chain uses TRBV7-2 with TRBJ1-6, with 7 bases fitting TRBD1. The trim removed 3 bases at V and 8 bases at J, leaving 7 bases unmatched. Germline CDR1 reads SGHTA; CDR2 reads FQGNSA. The CDR3 length is 15 residues. The CDR3 protein is CASSLQGGTDSPLHF. The CDR3 DNA reads TGTGCCAGCAGCTTGCAGGGGGGTACAGATTCACCCCTCCACTTT.

The rearrangement links TRBV5-1 to TRBJ2-1; 11 nucleotides line up with TRBD2. The CDR3 runs to 15 residues. Germline V gene data show CDR1 as SGHRS and CDR2 as YFSETQ. J lost 7 bases, V lost 4 bases, and 7 bases had no gene match. The CDR3 region has the DNA TGCGCCAGCAGCGCCGGGACTAGCGGCGGGAATGAGCAGTTCTTC. It yields the protein CASSAGTSGGNEQFF.

Notes on this clone: This is likely an artifact of a read error, given a far larger clone one base away. This chain joins TRBV25-1 and TRBJ1-2, with 7 bases that match TRBD1. CDR3 length: 16 amino acids. CDR1 and CDR2 from the germline V gene are MGHDK and SYGVNS. CDR3 in amino acids: CARSELGTVGTYGYTF. The CDR3 bases are TGTGCCAGAAGTGAGCTCGGGACAGTGGGTACCTATGGCTACACCTTC.

Regarding this clone: Germline and junction disagree at one end, which may indicate a read error. This sequence joins TRBV30 and TRBJ2-7; TRBD1 matches at 10 bases. The CDR3 runs 13 residues. CDR1 is GTSNPN and CDR2 is SVGIG in the germline V gene (reference sequence). The CDR3, as DNA: TGTGCTTGGAGGGGACAGGGGTTGAACGAGAAGTACTTC. Protein sequence: CAWRGQGLNEKYF.

The V and J genes are TRBV27 and TRBJ2-7; 7 nucleotides align to TRBD1. CDR1 is MNHEY and CDR2 is SMNVEV in the germline V gene (reference sequence). The CDR3 length is 16 residues. J gave up 8 bases and V 4 bases, and 17 bases lay outside the gene matches. The CDR3 region is CASSSPVRDSWRQQYF. For the CDR3, the DNA is TGTGCCAGCAGTTCACCCGTCCGGGACAGTTGGAGACAGCAGTACTTC.

This chain connects TRBV7-2 to TRBJ1-5; no clear D. The CDR3 loop spans 14 amino acids. The V end was cut by 3 bases, the J end by 4 bases, with 10 bases between. Germline V gives CDR1 SGHTA, CDR2 FQGNSA. CDR3 DNA: TGTGCCAGCAGCTTGGTTGCGGGGAATCAGCCCCAGCATTTT. Its protein is CASSLVAGNQPQHF.

Judged by abundance, this clone is medium-sized (0.01 to 0.1%). This sample also contains other DNA sequences that code for the same CDR3. The J gene is TRBJ2-7, the V gene TRBV2; D perhaps matches TRBD1 (7 bases). Looked up from germline, CDR1 is SNHLY and CDR2 is FYNNEI. This CDR3 comprises 14 residues. The V end was cut by 8 bases, the J end by 3 bases, with 17 bases between. The CDR3 sequence: CASLSNRGLYEQYF. The CDR3 bases are TGTGCCAGCTTGTCAAACAGGGGACTCTACGAGCAGTACTTC. Using reference TRBV2 and TRBJ2-7 for the parts outside the CDR3, the full variable domain is EPEVTQTPSHQVTQMGQEVILRCVPISNHLYFYWYRQILGQKVEFLVSFYNNEISEKSEIFDDQFSVERPDGSNFTLKIRSTKLEDSAMYFCASLSNRGLYEQYFGPGTRLTVT.

This chain joins TRBV19 and TRBJ2-3, with TRBD2 matching 10 bases. The CDR3 runs to 15 residues. Per the germline V gene, CDR1 is LNHDA and CDR2 is SQIVND (reference sequence). V shed 7 bases, J shed 1 base, and the junction held 5 bases outside the gene matches. In DNA form, the CDR3 reads TGTGCCAGTACCCGGACTAGCGGAGGCACAGATACGCAGTATTTT. Its protein product is CASTRTSGGTDTQYF.

The chain recombines TRBV5-4 with TRBJ1-5, with unresolved D. V lost 0 bases, J lost 0 bases, and 16 bases lay in between. CDR3 size: 18 residues. CDR1 and CDR2 (germline): SGHNT, YYREEE (reference sequence). For the CDR3, the DNA is TGTGCCAGCAGCTTGGGCCCGGGAACAACCTCTAGCAATCAGCCCCAGCATTTT. Amino acids: CASSLGPGTTSSNQPQHF. Full variable domain (remainder filled in from reference TRBV5-4 and TRBJ1-5): ETGVTQSPTHLIKTRGQQVTLRCSSQSGHNTVSWYQQALGQGPQFIFQYYREEENGRGNFPPRFSGLQFPNYSSELNVNALELDDSALYLCASSLGPGTTSSNQPQHFGDGTRLSIL.

The gene calls are TRBV5-6 and TRBJ2-5; tentatively, D is TRBD1 or TRBD2 (5 bases each). The CDR3 has 13 residues. With 4 bases removed from V and 4 bases from J, the gap between germline ends came to 11 bases. Germline assignment: CDR1 SGHDT and CDR2 YYEEEE. The DNA of the CDR3 is TGTGCCAGCAGCCCGGGACCCCTAGAGACCCAGTACTTC. Its translation: CASSPGPLETQYF.

This clone has only one observation. V gene TRBV7-2 combines with J gene TRBJ2-2; D gene ambiguous. The CDR3 runs 15 residues. The germline CDR1 and CDR2 sequences are SGHTA and FQGNSA. V dropped 0 bases and J dropped 0 bases, with 5 bases sitting between them. DNA of the CDR3: TGTGCCAGCAGCTTAGCGCACACGAACACCGGGGAGCTGTTTTTT. Its protein product is CASSLAHTNTGELFF.

The chain couples TRBV10-2 to TRBJ1-2, with TRBD1 matching over 10 bases. J was trimmed by 10 bases and V by 7 bases; bases with no gene match: 9. From germline, CDR1 is WSHSY and CDR2 SAAADI. The CDR3 covers 13 residues. Here the CDR3 reads CASTSDRGSLYTF. CDR3 bases: TGCGCCAGCACTTCGGACAGGGGGAGCCTCTACACCTTC.

This clone has just one count. The V and J genes are TRBV5-8 and TRBJ1-1; D not resolved. CDR3 length equals 14 residues. Germline values: CDR1 SGHTS, CDR2 YDEGEE. Trimming removed 2 bases from V and 3 bases from J, with 11 bases in between. The chain's CDR3 is CASSFWLGDTEAFF. The CDR3 DNA sequence: TGTGCCAGCAGCTTCTGGCTCGGGGACACTGAAGCTTTCTTT.

The V gene is TRBV19, the J gene TRBJ2-1, with 9 bases identical to TRBD2. There are 14 residues in the CDR3. V gave up 8 bases and J gave up 4 bases; unmatched junction bases: 6. Per germline, CDR1 LNHDA and CDR2 SQIVND (reference sequence). The CDR3 loop is CASGSSGNYNEQFF. The CDR3 DNA follows: TGTGCCAGTGGATCTAGCGGGAATTACAATGAGCAGTTCTTC.

The chain couples TRBV29-1 to TRBJ1-5; D remains unclear. The germline V gene has CDR1 SQVTM and CDR2 ANQGSEA. This CDR3 region has 13 residues. Trimming removed 5 bases from V and 2 bases from J, with 10 bases in between. This CDR3 is CSVKDTGNQPQHF. CDR3 DNA: TGCAGCGTTAAGGATACCGGCAATCAGCCCCAGCATTTT.

The chain joins TRBV7-8 to TRBJ2-7; TRBD1 aligns across 10 bases. CDR1 is SGHVS, CDR2 FQNEAQ, per germline. The length of the CDR3 is 16 residues. V shed 1 base, J shed 2 bases, and the junction held 5 bases outside the gene matches. DNA of the CDR3: TGTGCCAGCAGCTTAGTGTTGGGGACAGGGGCCTACGAGCAGTACTTC. This sequence encodes CASSLVLGTGAYEQYF.

As concerns this clone: Only one base separates this from a far larger clonotype, so it likely reflects a read error. CDR3 loop: CAGSVNYVNTEAFF. The CDR3 bases are TGCGCCGGCAGTGTCAACTACGTGAACACTGAAGCTTTCTTT. V gene TRBV10-2 combines with J gene TRBJ1-1; no clear D gene. The CDR3 is 14 amino acids. Germline V lookup: CDR1 WSHSY, CDR2 SAAADI.

Concerning this clone itself: A far larger clone is just one base off, so this is likely a read error. The rearrangement uses TRBV5-1 and TRBJ1-2; 10 nucleotides match TRBD1. CDR1 is SGHRS, CDR2 YFSETQ, per germline. CDR3 length equals 16 residues. The CDR3: CASRPDRGLGNYGYAF. The CDR3, as DNA: TGCGCCAGCAGACCTGACAGGGGGCTTGGGAACTATGGCTACGCCTTC.

The chain joins TRBV27 to TRBJ2-7, with D unclear. V gave up 3 bases and J gave up 3 bases, with 6 bases separating them. The length of the CDR3 is 12 residues. Germline V gene data show CDR1 as MNHEY and CDR2 as SMNVEV (reference sequence). The CDR3 sequence: CASSLGNYEQYF. DNA of the CDR3: TGTGCCAGCAGTTTGGGCAACTACGAGCAGTACTTC.

The gene calls are TRBV7-9 and TRBJ2-5; 9 bases are a match to TRBD1. Germline CDR1 and CDR2: SEHNR and FQNEAQ (reference sequence). The CDR3 consists of 15 residues. V was clipped by 5 bases and J by 5 bases; unmatched bases: 9. The CDR3 sequence is CASSPRTGDEETQYF. In nucleotides, the CDR3 is TGTGCCAGCAGCCCACGGACAGGGGATGAGGAGACCCAGTACTTC.

The V gene is TRBV5-1, the J gene TRBJ2-7; 9 positions agree with TRBD2. This CDR3 comprises 15 residues. The ends lost 4 bases at V and 3 bases at J; junction bases unmatched: 8. Germline loops: CDR1 SGHRS, CDR2 YFSETQ. CDR3 DNA: TGCGCCAGCAGCCCGACTAGCGGACCTTTCTACGAGCAGTACTTC. Protein product: CASSPTSGPFYEQYF.